The clone carrying this T cell receptor beta chain showed up many times. Its antigen is undetermined. Template-switching 5'RACE yielded the TCR cDNA; a universal primer site and UMIs were added in the process. In TCRdb, the 5' RACE reads were re-called with MiXCR into one record per CDR3 protein. The sample includes 25,000 to 30,000 distinct CDR3 sequences, more than 5% of them seen just once. The sample originates from a study of T cells after yellow fever vaccination. Study-level findings and limits: The secondary response was weaker but peaked faster, day 5 versus 15. Booster samples showed a return of most primary-vaccination clones (roughly 96% CD4, 80% to 90% CD8). The CD4 compartment and the CD8 compartment contained a small share of clonotypes in common.

The material was CD8+ T cells sorted from PBMCs, obtained 10 days after the yellow fever booster vaccination. This TCR came from a man aged 25 to 45 who received the YFV17D yellow fever vaccine.

CDR3 DNA: TGCGCCAGCAGCTCACGATCGGATGAGCAGTTCTTC. This sequence encodes CASSSRSDEQFF. J is TRBJ2-1 and V is TRBV5-1, with D unclear. Germline V gene lookup returns CDR1 SGHRS and CDR2 YFSETQ. The CDR3 length is 12 residues. Trimming removed 3 bases from V and 8 bases from J, with 9 bases in between. Based on the CDR3 plus reference TRBV5-1 and TRBJ2-1, the full variable domain is KAGVTQTPRYLIKTRGQQVTLSCSPISGHRSVSWYQQTPGQGLQFLFEYFSETQRNKGNFPGRFSGRQFSNSRSEMNVSTLELGDSALYLCASSSRSDEQFFGPGTRLTVL.